This T cell receptor (beta chain) is drawn from a study of T cell repertoires in cytomegalovirus infection. There are a few counts of this clonotype. Germline CDR1 is SEHNR and CDR2 is FQNEAQ (reference sequence). Trimming removed 0 bases at V and 7 bases at J, with 7 bases between. The CDR3 length is 13 residues. MiXCR, run by TCRdb on the reads, gives a single entry per CDR3 protein. This table holds 200,000 to 250,000 distinct CDR3 sequences, approximately 22% found once. The TCR was taken from a human donor in good health (CMV status not recorded). Some clones in this sample may be carry-over from other donors' samples. The chain joins TRBV7-9 to TRBJ2-1; D remains unclear. The sample was CD8+ T cells from PBMCs. The CDR3 coding sequence is TGTGCCAGCAGCTTAGCGTTGCGTAATGAGCAGTTCTTC. The encoded protein is CASSLALRNEQFF.